These 5 T cell receptor beta chains were sequenced from one sample in a study of cytomegalovirus exposure and HLA in healthy donors. With 60 Vbeta and 13 Jbeta primers, the PCR was carried out. TCRdb keeps only in-frame clones here, not all; method: immunoSEQ multiplex PCR. This table has over 80,000 clones, approximately 71% appearing once. The sequencing sample was made of PBMCs. These receptors originate from a woman under 30 in good health and CMV-seropositive.

The rearrangement uses TRBV11-1 and TRBJ2-5; 9 nucleotides agree with TRBD1. Unmatched junction bases numbered 12, after V lost 5 bases and J lost 5 bases. The CDR3 totals 16 residues. The germline CDR1 and CDR2 sequences are SGHAT and FQDESV (reference sequence). The CDR3: CASSRGGQGGRETQYF. CDR3 nucleotide sequence: TGTGCCAGCAGCCGAGGGGGACAGGGAGGGAGGGAGACCCAGTACTTC.

In this sample, this clone turned up once. V is TRBV7-9 and J is TRBJ2-7; 9 nucleotides align to TRBD1. V lost 5 bases and J lost 0; bases outside the gene matches: 8. The germline CDR1 and CDR2 sequences are SEHNR and FQNEAQ (reference sequence). The CDR3 has 16 amino acids. CDR3 protein: CASSTPGTGLSYEQYF. The CDR3 nucleotides are TGTGCCAGCAGCACCCCCGGGACAGGGCTCTCCTACGAGCAGTACTTC.

In this sample, this clone turned up once. CDR3 bases: TGTGCCACCAGCAGAAAGGCGGGTCGCAGTAAGCAGTACTTC. Translating it yields CATSRKAGRSKQYF. This chain links TRBV15 with TRBJ2-7, with TRBD2 as a possible D gene (5 bases). Germline assignment: CDR1 LNHNV and CDR2 YYDKDF (reference sequence). Trimming shortened V by 2 bases and J by 8 bases, and 16 bases separated the two germline ends. This CDR3 comprises 14 residues.

J is TRBJ1-4 and V is TRBV2, with D hard to call. This CDR3 contains 15 residues. Trimming left V 7 bases short and J 8 bases short, with 20 bases between. Germline loops: CDR1 SNHLY, CDR2 FYNNEI. This chain's CDR3 is CASTGGAGLGEKLFF. The CDR3 region has the DNA TGTGCCAGCACTGGCGGCGCGGGGTTAGGGGAAAAACTGTTTTTT.

The V gene is TRBV15, the J gene TRBJ2-7, with D possibly TRBD2 on 5 matching bases. CDR3 size: 14 residues. V was shortened by 4 bases and J by 0 bases, with 10 bases between the two germline ends. CDR1 LNHNV and CDR2 YYDKDF come from the germline V gene (reference sequence). In DNA, the CDR3 is TGTGCCACCAGCAATCTGGGGAGCTCCTACGAGCAGTACTTC. This translates into CATSNLGSSYEQYF.